These 20 T cell receptor beta chains share one sample of origin, sequenced in a study of brain T cells in children with intractable seizures (dated by TCRdb to the early 2020s). Library preparation used the immunoSEQ multiplex PCR assay. TCRdb took over this immuneACCESS table, retaining in-frame rearrangements with V and J assigned. Such tables are incomplete; in checked studies, under half of the missing clones stem from an unresolved V gene, and the remainder is unexplained. The sample includes 340,000 or so clones, with about 94% observed a single time. The top ten clones comprise 5.7% of the sample. Reading the label with the study, this specimen's time point is: blood from clinic visit 5 months post-surgery; TSC patient then seizure free. The sample here was peripheral blood, taken roughly 5 months after surgery. These receptor sequences come from a boy under two years old with tuberous sclerosis and intractable seizures.

The V gene is TRBV28, the J gene TRBJ1-6; D remains ambiguous. V shed 7 bases and J shed 9 bases, with 10 bases lying between them. The CDR3 runs to 12 residues. Germline loops: CDR1 MDHEN, CDR2 SYDVKM. The CDR3 nucleotides are TGTGCCAGCACCGCAGTGCGTTCACCCCTCCACTTT. It codes for CASTAVRSPLHF.

J is TRBJ2-1 and V is TRBV7-8; D is uncertain. Germline V gives CDR1 SGHVS, CDR2 FQNEAQ. The CDR3 sequence is 14 residues long. V was pared by 3 bases and J by 7 bases, with 13 bases between. DNA for the CDR3: TGTGCCAGCAGCTTTGTTCACGGATCAAATGAGCAGTTCTTC. It is translated as CASSFVHGSNEQFF.

This chain joins TRBV6-5 and TRBJ1-1; D uncertain. Trimming removed 4 bases at V and 0 bases at J, with 6 bases between. CDR1 MNHEY and CDR2 SVGAGI come from the germline V gene. The CDR3 is 13 residues long. The CDR3 bases are TGTGCCAGCAGTTCGACACTGAACACTGAAGCTTTCTTT. Amino acid sequence: CASSSTLNTEAFF.

V gene TRBV6-5 combines with J gene TRBJ1-6; D remains ambiguous. The V and J ends lost 2 bases and 0 bases respectively, with 8 bases between them. The CDR3 sequence is 16 residues long. Germline CDR1 is MNHEY and CDR2 is SVGAGI. The CDR3 sequence: CASSYGMSSYNSPLHF. The CDR3 DNA is TGTGCCAGCAGTTACGGCATGAGCTCCTATAATTCACCCCTCCACTTT.

This clone was picked up one time. The genes are TRBV9 and TRBJ2-1; 11 bases fit TRBD2. V lost 5 bases and J lost 8; bases outside the gene matches: 9. Germline loops: CDR1 SGDLS, CDR2 YYNGEE. The CDR3 extends over 15 amino acids. CDR3 coding DNA: TGTGCCAGCAGTCTAGGGGCTAGCGGGGGGTATGAGCAGTTCTTC. The encoded protein is CASSLGASGGYEQFF.

CDR3 bases: TGCAGCGCCCGCGGGACAGGGGGCTACGAGCAGTACTTC. It is translated as CSARGTGGYEQYF. This sequence joins TRBV29-1 and TRBJ2-7, with 11 bases identical to TRBD1. The V gene end was trimmed by 7 bases and the J gene end by 3 bases; junction bases not matched to a gene: 5. Germline loops: CDR1 SQVTM, CDR2 ANQGSEA. This CDR3 spans 13 amino acids.

The chain carries TRBV5-1 and TRBJ2-2, with 9 bases aligning to TRBD2. J lost 5 bases, V lost 0 bases, and 11 bases had no gene match. The length of the CDR3 is 18 residues. Germline assignment: CDR1 SGHRS and CDR2 YFSETQ. The CDR3 DNA reads as TGCGCCAGCAGCTTGGTTCGAGTGGGACTAGCCGCAACCGGGGAGCTGTTTTTT. Translation gives CASSLVRVGLAATGELFF.

This sequence joins TRBV28 and TRBJ2-2, with D unresolved. V lost 4 bases and J lost 4, with 7 bases in between. CDR1 is MDHEN, CDR2 SYDVKM, per germline. The CDR3 runs to 13 residues. The CDR3 sequence: CASSSPGTGELFF. CDR3 sequence (DNA): TGTGCCAGCAGTTCCCCCGGCACCGGGGAGCTGTTTTTT.

This clone was recorded once. The chain combines TRBV19 with TRBJ2-1, with D hard to call. The CDR3 spans 12 residues. V lost 6 bases, J lost 10 bases, and 13 bases lay in between. Germline V gives CDR1 LNHDA, CDR2 SQIVND (reference sequence). The CDR3 here is CASRAWRSEQFF. The CDR3 region has the DNA TGTGCCAGTAGGGCGTGGCGGTCCGAGCAGTTCTTC.

The chain links TRBV19 to TRBJ2-7; D perhaps matches TRBD2 (6 bases). The germline V and J ends were trimmed by 5 bases and 1 base, with 12 bases remaining between them. This CDR3 is built from 14 residues. Germline V gene sequence: CDR1 LNHDA, CDR2 SQIVND (reference sequence). CDR3 nucleotide sequence: TGTGCCAGTAGTGCCACAGGAGGGTCCTACGAGCAGTACTTC. Translation: CASSATGGSYEQYF.

The V and J genes are TRBV7-3 and TRBJ2-3; 7 bases align to TRBD2. Germline-derived CDR1 and CDR2 are SGHTA and FQGTGA. CDR3 length: 16 residues. Germline trimming cut 5 bases from V and 2 bases from J; bases unmatched to any gene: 10. The CDR3 protein is CASSPLGGTFTDTQYF. The CDR3 DNA sequence: TGTGCCAGCAGCCCCCTGGGGGGGACCTTCACAGATACGCAGTATTTT.

V and J are TRBV19 and TRBJ1-5, with D perhaps TRBD1 (5 bases). Trimming pared 4 bases from V and 4 bases from J, leaving 11 bases between. Germline assignment: CDR1 LNHDA and CDR2 SQIVND (reference sequence). This CDR3 is 14 amino acids long. CDR3 coding DNA: TGTGCCAGTAGTAAGGGACCTCCGAATCAGCCCCAGCATTTT. This codes for CASSKGPPNQPQHF.

This chain joins TRBV5-4 and TRBJ2-5, with 9 nucleotides matching TRBD2. The CDR3 totals 15 residues. CDR1 is SGHNT, CDR2 YYREEE, per germline (reference sequence). The V segment lost 3 bases and the J segment 2 bases; nucleotides outside the gene matches: 5. The CDR3 DNA is TGTGCCAGCAGCTATACCGGACTAGCGCAAGAGACCCAGTACTTC. This translates into CASSYTGLAQETQYF.

The V call is TRBV6-1, the J call TRBJ2-7; 8 nucleotides agree with TRBD1. The CDR3 is 14 residues long. With V trimmed by 2 bases and J by 5 bases, 5 bases remained unmatched. Per germline, CDR1 MNHNS and CDR2 SASEGT. The CDR3 here is CASSEWTGRNEQYF. The CDR3 nucleotides read TGTGCCAGCAGTGAATGGACAGGGAGGAACGAGCAGTACTTC.

This rearrangement joins TRBV3-1 (or the pseudogene TRBV3-2) to TRBJ2-1; D possibly corresponds to TRBD2 (6 bases). Trimming cost V 4 bases and J 5 bases, with 12 bases left between them. From germline, CDR1 is LGHDT and CDR2 YNNKEL (reference sequence). The CDR3 runs to 14 residues. The CDR3: CASSRAGNHNEQFF. DNA for the CDR3: TGTGCCAGCAGCCGGGCGGGAAACCACAATGAGCAGTTCTTC.

Remarks on this clone: Sequence at one end of the junction differs from germline and may be a read error. The chain couples TRBV6-5 to TRBJ2-1; D not resolved. The CDR3 has 12 residues. Germline V gene data show CDR1 as MNHEY and CDR2 as SVGAGI. As DNA, the CDR3 is TGTGCCAGCACTTACCCTAGCAATGAGCAGTTCTTC. Translated: CASTYPSNEQFF.

The genes are TRBV2 and TRBJ1-5; D gene ambiguous. Germline loops: CDR1 SNHLY, CDR2 FYNNEI. Trimming shortened V by 8 bases and J by 7 bases, and 15 bases separated the two germline ends. The CDR3 sequence is 13 residues long. The CDR3 reads CASRERLEQPQHF. In DNA, the CDR3 is TGTGCCAGCCGGGAGAGGCTTGAACAGCCCCAGCATTTT.

For this clone: At the DNA level, this CDR3 is encoded by other sequences in the same sample as well. The V gene is TRBV5-1, the J gene TRBJ2-3, with D hard to call. The germline CDR1 and CDR2 sequences are SGHRS and YFSETQ. The CDR3 sequence is 13 residues long. Deletions cut 0 bases from V and 1 base from J, with 3 bases between. CDR3 bases: TGCGCCAGCAGCTTGGCAGGCACAGATACGCAGTATTTT. Amino acids: CASSLAGTDTQYF.

This clone was seen once. The chain recombines TRBV7-9 with TRBJ1-1, with D possibly matching TRBD1 (5 bases). This CDR3 has 12 residues. Germline assignment: CDR1 SEHNR and CDR2 FQNEAQ (reference sequence). Trimming left V 2 bases short and J 8 bases short, with 9 bases between. DNA of the CDR3: TGTGCCAGCAGCTTAAAAGGGGCAGAAGCTTTCTTT. It codes for CASSLKGAEAFF.

The CDR3 DNA reads TGTGCCAGTAGTCCTAGCGGGTCCTACGAGCAGTACTTC. It translates to CASSPSGSYEQYF. The chain has TRBV19 and TRBJ2-7; TRBD2 agrees at 8 bases. The CDR3 is 13 residues long. J was trimmed by 1 base and V by 5 bases; bases with no gene match: 1. CDR1 is LNHDA, CDR2 SQIVND, per germline (reference sequence).